This TCR beta chain was sequenced in a study of blood T cell repertoires in COVID-19. The CDR3 runs to 14 residues. Germline CDR1 reads SNHLY; CDR2 reads FYNNEI. The V and J ends lost 4 bases and 3 bases, in that order; junction bases with no gene match: 6. The authors' processing: Amplification with reference gene primers provided the estimates of nucleated cell counts. TCRdb keeps only in-frame clones here, not all; method: immunoSEQ multiplex PCR. Clonal size and the V and J genes are those of that table, whereas D and trimming came from the DNA. This table holds around 78,000 clones, approximately 90% found once.

The receptor was isolated from a woman in her fifties or sixties with acute COVID-19. The chain uses TRBV2 and TRBJ2-7, with 7 bases identical to TRBD1. The sequenced sample consisted of PBMCs or T cells enriched from blood (not recorded which). The CDR3 spells CASSVMGQSYEQYF. Written as DNA, the CDR3 is TGTGCCAGCAGTGTAATGGGACAGAGCTACGAGCAGTACTTC.